This T cell receptor (beta chain) was identified during a study of T cells in localized non-small cell lung cancer. Study-wide results and limits: Since sequencing was restricted to only one region of the tumor, intratumor heterogeneity remains a possibility.

There are a few counts of this clone. Antigen: not known. The germline CDR1 and CDR2 sequences are SGHVS and FNYEAQ. This CDR3 spans 14 amino acids. The V gene end was trimmed by 3 bases and the J gene end by 4 bases; junction bases not matched to a gene: 6. TCRdb's copy holds only in-frame clones and misses some; the assay was immunoSEQ multiplex PCR. This sample has approximately 2,000 clones, with over 35% found just once. The gene calls are TRBV7-6 and TRBJ2-7; 7 positions agree with TRBD1. The sequences come from lung tumor tissue, collected before any cancer treatment. The sequence was obtained from a female donor older than 55 with stage I lung adenocarcinoma. CDR3 bases: TGTGCCAGCAGCTTGGGGACAGATCTTTACGAGCAGTACTTC. Protein sequence: CASSLGTDLYEQYF.